This T cell receptor (beta chain) came from a study of cytotoxic CD8 clonotypes in ibrutinib-treated CLL (dated by TCRdb to the early 2020s). For context, the study as a whole: The cohort had 11 relapsed/refractory and more than 14 treatment-naive patients; fewer than 18 were IGHV unmutated. Partial responses were observed in roughly 24 patients and complete responses in 2; after a median follow-up of 68 months, remission was maintained in around 14 patients and progression was observed in some twelve. Longitudinal samples were obtainable from 26 of the 86 participants in the trial. Response samples were taken after a median of 12 months on treatment, ranging from roughly 6 to 36 months. Samples averaged around 280,000 productive templates and approximately 100,000 productive rearrangements. Cryopreserved peripheral blood mononuclear cells were obtained prior to treatment, at the time of response, and at either disease progression or sustained remission. Every remission and progressive disease sample was obtained while ibrutinib was still being received by the patients.

The time point tag for this specimen amounts to: roughly 23 months on ibrutinib. For TCR beta library preparation, 2 to 2.5 micrograms of genomic DNA were isolated from cryopreserved PBMCs. Longitudinal blood samples from CLL patients on ibrutinib monotherapy were analyzed using high-throughput TCR beta sequencing. Patients were enrolled in a phase 2 open-label single-center ibrutinib monotherapy trial. Results the study describes overall, beyond this receptor: At baseline, clonality was higher than in age-matched healthy donors and showed a strong correlation with circulating CD8+ T-cell counts. Public clonotypes were rare and either contracted or stayed stable during treatment, and the rise in clonality at ibrutinib response reflected the expansion of private clonotypes. Lymph node repertoires were not examined, and the timing of sampling was not matched between patients in sustained remission and those whose disease progressed. At ibrutinib response clonality went up, during sustained remission it held steady, and at progression it dropped back toward baseline.

This clone was seen a few times. Its antigen is not yet known. No base qualities exist here, and no much larger clone lies one base off it. Including cysteine and phenylalanine, the CDR3 has 16 amino acids. Only the CDR3 DNA stays, 48 bases, in frame from base 1. The germline V gene sets CDR1 to MGHRA and CDR2 to YSYEKL. Trimming at the junction amounts to 0 bases on V and 1 base on J, and the germline ends lie 9 bases apart. Each clonotype received, on average, 10x coverage in deep resolution sequencing performed on a MiSeq, where the target depth lay between 1 in 1 million and 1 in 200,000 T cells. The immunoSEQ hsTCRB Kit was used to generate TCR beta libraries. Concerning the study's data processing: ImmunoSEQ Data Assistant and ImmunoSEQ Analyzer were used for data analysis, and V, D and J genes were assigned according to IMGT definitions. Clonality, which ranges from 0 to 1, was calculated by subtracting the normalized Shannon entropy of productive rearrangement frequencies from one. Public clonotype analysis was restricted to overrepresented clonotypes comprising at least 0.05% of each patient's repertoire. Thirteen repertoires from age-matched healthy donors, obtained from immuneACCESS, served as clonality controls. This is the immuneACCESS table as TCRdb keeps it, with only in-frame sequences that have V and J called. A part of the clones is gone; compared with another copy, unresolved V genes explain less than half, and the rest is unexplained. V, J and clone size were drawn from that table, and D and trimming were deduced from the DNA. The sample table holds approximately 92,000 clones, of which around 77% were seen once. The leading ten clones occupy under 30% of the sample.

The sample in question was PBMCs, obtained after 24 months of ibrutinib treatment. Recombination linked TRBV4-1 to TRBJ1-4; confidence is insufficient to name the D gene. This clonotype was sampled from a human donor with chronic lymphocytic leukemia. The CDR3 here reads CASSQDRTGTNEKLFF. The DNA sequence reads TGCGCCAGCAGCCAAGATCGGACGGGAACTAATGAAAAACTGTTTTTT.